These 4 T cell receptor beta chains were all obtained from the same sample, sequenced in a study of CD8 T cells in Susac syndrome. Reverse transcription of about 0.45 to 1 ug RNA was performed with random hexamers. From the immunoSEQ multiplex PCR reads, TCRdb called clonotypes with MiXCR, one entry per CDR3 protein. The table includes 150,000 to 200,000 distinct CDR3 sequences, roughly 95% detected once. Sequencing used CD8+ T cells from PBMCs. The receptors here all came from a human donor with multiple sclerosis.

This chain links TRBV25-1 with TRBJ2-1; a possible D gene is TRBD2 (5 bases). V gave up 6 bases and J gave up 4 bases, with 13 bases separating them. This CDR3 spans 14 amino acids. CDR1 is MGHDK, CDR2 SYGVNS, per germline. Here the CDR3 reads CASSSRTAYNEQFF. DNA of the CDR3: TGTGCCAGCAGCTCCCGGACTGCGTACAATGAGCAGTTCTTC.

The chain employs TRBV27 and TRBJ2-1; 12 bases fit TRBD2. The CDR3 length is 17 residues. V dropped 5 bases and J dropped 11; count of bases not matched to a gene: 16. Germline CDR1 and CDR2: MNHEY and SMNVEV (reference sequence). The CDR3 region is CASSPGLAGSGGGKQFF. In nucleotides, the CDR3 is TGTGCCAGCAGTCCGGGACTAGCGGGTTCAGGGGGAGGGAAGCAGTTCTTC.

This chain connects TRBV20-1 to TRBJ2-3, with 7 bases matching TRBD2. Per germline, CDR1 DFQATT and CDR2 SNEGSKA (reference sequence). V shed 6 bases and J 3 bases; nucleotides not matched to a gene: 12. The CDR3 extends over 15 amino acids. CDR3 residues: CSAPSAGDGTDTQYF. The CDR3, as DNA: TGCAGTGCGCCCTCGGCGGGAGATGGAACAGATACGCAGTATTTT.

V is TRBV29-1 and J is TRBJ1-2; D is unresolved. Trimming removed 0 bases from V and 8 bases from J, with 16 bases in between. Germline CDR1 is SQVTM and CDR2 is ANQGSEA. There are 14 residues in the CDR3. The CDR3 loop is CSVEDLIGPLGYTF. CDR3 nucleotides: TGCAGCGTTGAAGATCTTATAGGACCCCTCGGCTACACCTTC.